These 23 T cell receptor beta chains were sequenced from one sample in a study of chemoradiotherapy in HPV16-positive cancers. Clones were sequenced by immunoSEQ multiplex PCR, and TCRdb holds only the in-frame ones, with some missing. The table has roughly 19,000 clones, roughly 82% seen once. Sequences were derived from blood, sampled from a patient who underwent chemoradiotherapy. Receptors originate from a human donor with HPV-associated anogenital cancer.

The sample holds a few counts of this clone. For the CDR3, the DNA is TGTGCCAGCAGCCAAGAAGTATACATGAACACTGAAGCTTTCTTT. This translates into CASSQEVYMNTEAFF. V and J are TRBV4-2 and TRBJ1-1, with unresolved D. Germline V gene lookup returns CDR1 LGHNA and CDR2 YNFKEQ. Trimming shortened V by 0 bases and J by 0 bases, and 8 bases separated the two germline ends. This CDR3 region has 15 residues.

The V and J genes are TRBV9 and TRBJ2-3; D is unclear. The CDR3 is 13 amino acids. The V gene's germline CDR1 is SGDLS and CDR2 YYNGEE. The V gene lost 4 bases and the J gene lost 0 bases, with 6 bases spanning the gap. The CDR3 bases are TGTGCCAGCAGCTTCTCCAGCACAGATACGCAGTATTTT. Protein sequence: CASSFSSTDTQYF.

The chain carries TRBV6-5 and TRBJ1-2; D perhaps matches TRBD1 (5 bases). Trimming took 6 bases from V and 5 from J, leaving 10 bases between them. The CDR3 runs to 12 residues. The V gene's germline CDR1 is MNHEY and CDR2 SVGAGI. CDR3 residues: CASRDIVYGYTF. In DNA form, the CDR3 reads TGTGCCAGCAGGGACATCGTTTATGGCTACACCTTC.

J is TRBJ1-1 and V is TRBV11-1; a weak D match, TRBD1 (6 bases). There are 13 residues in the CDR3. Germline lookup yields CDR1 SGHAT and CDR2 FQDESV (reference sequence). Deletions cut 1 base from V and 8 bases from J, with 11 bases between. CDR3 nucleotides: TGTGCCAGCAGCTTAGGGGCAGGGGAGGAAGCTTTCTTT. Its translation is CASSLGAGEEAFF.

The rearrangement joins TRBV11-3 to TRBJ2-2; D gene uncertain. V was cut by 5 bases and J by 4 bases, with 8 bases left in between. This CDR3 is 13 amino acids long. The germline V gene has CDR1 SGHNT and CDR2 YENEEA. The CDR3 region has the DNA TGTGCCAGCAGCCCCCGTCCCACCGGGGAGCTGTTTTTT. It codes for CASSPRPTGELFF.

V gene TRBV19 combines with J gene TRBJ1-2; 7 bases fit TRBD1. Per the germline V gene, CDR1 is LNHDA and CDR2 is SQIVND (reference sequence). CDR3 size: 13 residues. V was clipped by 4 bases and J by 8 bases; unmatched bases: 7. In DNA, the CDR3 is TGTGCCAGTAGTACGAACAGGGGCGGCGGCTACACCTTC. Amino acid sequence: CASSTNRGGGYTF.

DNA for the CDR3: TGCGCCAGCAGTGACGGTGCCCAGTACTTC. This translates into CASSDGAQYF. The genes are TRBV10-1 and TRBJ2-4; D uncertain. The CDR3 is made up of 10 amino acids. Per the germline V gene, CDR1 is WNHNN and CDR2 is SYGVQD (reference sequence). Trimming took off 3 bases at V and 13 bases at J, with 7 bases between the two ends.

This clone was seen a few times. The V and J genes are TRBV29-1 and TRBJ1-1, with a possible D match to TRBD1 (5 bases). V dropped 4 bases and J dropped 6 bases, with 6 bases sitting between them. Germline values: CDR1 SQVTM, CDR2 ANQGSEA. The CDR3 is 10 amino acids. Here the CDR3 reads CSVAGPEAFF. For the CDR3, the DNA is TGCAGCGTTGCAGGGCCTGAAGCTTTCTTT.

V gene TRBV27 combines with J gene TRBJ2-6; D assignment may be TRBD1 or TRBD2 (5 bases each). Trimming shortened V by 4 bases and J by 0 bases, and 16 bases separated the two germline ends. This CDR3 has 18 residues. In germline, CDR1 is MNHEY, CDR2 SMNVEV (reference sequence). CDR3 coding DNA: TGTGCCAGCAGTTCCCATTCGGGGCGTCCCTCTGGGGCCAACGTCCTGACTTTC. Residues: CASSSHSGRPSGANVLTF.

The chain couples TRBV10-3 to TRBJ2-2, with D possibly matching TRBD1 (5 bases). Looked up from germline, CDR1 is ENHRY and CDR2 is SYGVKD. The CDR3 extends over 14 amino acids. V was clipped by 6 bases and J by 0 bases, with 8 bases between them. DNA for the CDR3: TGTGCCATCAGCCAGGGTTCGAACACCGGGGAGCTGTTTTTT. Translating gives CAISQGSNTGELFF.

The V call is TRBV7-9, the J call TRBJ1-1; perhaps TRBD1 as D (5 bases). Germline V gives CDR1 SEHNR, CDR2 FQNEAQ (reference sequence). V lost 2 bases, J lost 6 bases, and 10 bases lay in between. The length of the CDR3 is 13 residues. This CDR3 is CASSLRGTPEAFF. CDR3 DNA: TGTGCCAGCAGCTTAAGGGGTACCCCTGAAGCTTTCTTT.

DNA for the CDR3: TGTGCCAGTAGTATATGGACAGGGGCTAATCAGCCCCAGCATTTT. This encodes CASSIWTGANQPQHF. V gene TRBV19 combines with J gene TRBJ1-5; 9 nucleotides match TRBD1. Germline CDR1 LNHDA, CDR2 SQIVND (reference sequence). The CDR3 covers 15 residues. V shed 2 bases and J 4 bases; nucleotides not matched to a gene: 3.

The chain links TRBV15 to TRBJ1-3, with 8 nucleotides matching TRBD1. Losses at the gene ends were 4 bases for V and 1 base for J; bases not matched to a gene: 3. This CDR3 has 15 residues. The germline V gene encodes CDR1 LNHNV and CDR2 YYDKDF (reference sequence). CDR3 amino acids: CATSTGGLSGNTIYF. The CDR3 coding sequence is TGTGCCACCAGCACAGGGGGCTTATCTGGAAACACCATATATTTT.

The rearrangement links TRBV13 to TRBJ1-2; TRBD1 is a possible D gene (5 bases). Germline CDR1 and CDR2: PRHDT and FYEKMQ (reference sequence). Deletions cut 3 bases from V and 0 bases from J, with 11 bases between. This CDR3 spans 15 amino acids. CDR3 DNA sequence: TGTGCCAGCAGCTTGGGGAGGGGAACTAACTATGGCTACACCTTC. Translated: CASSLGRGTNYGYTF.

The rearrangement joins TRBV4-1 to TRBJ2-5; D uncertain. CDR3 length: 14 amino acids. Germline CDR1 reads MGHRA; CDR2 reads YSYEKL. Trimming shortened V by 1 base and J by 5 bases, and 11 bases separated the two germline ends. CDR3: CASSQGGQTETQYF. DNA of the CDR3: TGCGCCAGCAGCCAAGGTGGCCAGACGGAGACCCAGTACTTC.

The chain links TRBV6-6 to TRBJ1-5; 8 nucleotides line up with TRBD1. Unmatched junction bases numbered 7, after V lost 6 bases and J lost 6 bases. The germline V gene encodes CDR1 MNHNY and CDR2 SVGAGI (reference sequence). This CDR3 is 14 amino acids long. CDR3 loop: CASSSDRVAQPQHF. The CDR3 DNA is TGTGCCAGCAGCTCGGACAGGGTGGCTCAGCCCCAGCATTTT.

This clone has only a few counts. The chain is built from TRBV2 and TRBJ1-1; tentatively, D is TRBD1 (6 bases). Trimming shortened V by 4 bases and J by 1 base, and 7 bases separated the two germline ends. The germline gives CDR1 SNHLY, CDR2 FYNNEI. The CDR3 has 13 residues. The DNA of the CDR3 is TGTGCCAGCAGTGTGACAGGGAACACTGAAGCTTTCTTT. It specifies CASSVTGNTEAFF.

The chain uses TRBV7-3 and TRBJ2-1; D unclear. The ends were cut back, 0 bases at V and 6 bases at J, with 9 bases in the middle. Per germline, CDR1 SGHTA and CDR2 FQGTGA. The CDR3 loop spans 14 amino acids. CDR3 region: CASSLTPGANEQFF. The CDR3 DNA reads TGTGCCAGCAGCTTAACGCCCGGAGCCAATGAGCAGTTCTTC.

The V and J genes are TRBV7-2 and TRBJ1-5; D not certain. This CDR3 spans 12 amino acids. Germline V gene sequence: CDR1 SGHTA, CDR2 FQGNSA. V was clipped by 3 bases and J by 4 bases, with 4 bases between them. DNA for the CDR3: TGTGCCAGCAGCTTGGTTAATCAGCCCCAGCATTTT. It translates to CASSLVNQPQHF.

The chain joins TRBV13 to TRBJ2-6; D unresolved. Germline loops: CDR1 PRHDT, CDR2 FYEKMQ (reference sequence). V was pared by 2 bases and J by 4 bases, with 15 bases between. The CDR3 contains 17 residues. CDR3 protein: CASSLQPVYRGANVLTF. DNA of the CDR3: TGTGCCAGCAGCTTACAGCCCGTCTATCGCGGGGCCAACGTCCTGACTTTC.

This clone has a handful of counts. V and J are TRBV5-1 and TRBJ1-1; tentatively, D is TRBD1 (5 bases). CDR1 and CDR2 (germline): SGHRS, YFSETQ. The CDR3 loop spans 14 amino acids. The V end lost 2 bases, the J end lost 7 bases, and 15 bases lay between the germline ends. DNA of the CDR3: TGCGCCAGCAGCTTACAATGGGGCTCCCTTGAAGCTTTCTTT. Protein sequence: CASSLQWGSLEAFF.

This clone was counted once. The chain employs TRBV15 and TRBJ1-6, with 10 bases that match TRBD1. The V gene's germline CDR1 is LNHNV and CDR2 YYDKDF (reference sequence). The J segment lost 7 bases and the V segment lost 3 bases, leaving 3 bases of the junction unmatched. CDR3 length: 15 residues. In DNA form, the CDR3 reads TGTGCCACCAGCAGGGCGGGACAGGGGAATTCACCCCTCCACTTT. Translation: CATSRAGQGNSPLHF.

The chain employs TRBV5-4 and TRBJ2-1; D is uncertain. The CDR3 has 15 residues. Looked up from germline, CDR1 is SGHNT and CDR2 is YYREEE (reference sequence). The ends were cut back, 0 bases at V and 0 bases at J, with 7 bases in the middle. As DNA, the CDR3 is TGTGCCAGCAGCTTGGACTTCAGCTCCTACAATGAGCAGTTCTTC. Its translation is CASSLDFSSYNEQFF.